This T cell receptor beta chain was observed in a study of blood T cell repertoires in COVID-19. On the study more broadly: Samples of COVID-19 (acute and convalescent) were obtained from the United States, Italy and Spain. Sources were T cells, B-cell-depleted T cells, or PBMCs; the material itself was cDNA or gDNA.

The V gene's germline CDR1 is MNHEY and CDR2 SVGAGI. This CDR3 region has 14 residues. V was pared by 7 bases and J by 3 bases, with 16 bases between. Under the authors' procedure: Reference gene primers were amplified, and this amplification served to estimate nucleated cell counts. Profiled with immunoSEQ multiplex PCR; TCRdb holds only in-frame clones, not every one. The DNA was the basis for D and trimming; V, J and clone size are from that table. The table lists about 72,000 clones, 82% of them singletons. Sequenced sample: peripheral blood. The chain combines TRBV6-5 with TRBJ2-7; tentative D call: TRBD1 (6 bases). The origin of this receptor is a human donor in a cohort sampled during active COVID-19. CDR3 sequence: CASKTGLYIYEQYF. The CDR3 DNA follows: TGTGCCAGCAAGACAGGACTTTATATCTACGAGCAGTACTTC.